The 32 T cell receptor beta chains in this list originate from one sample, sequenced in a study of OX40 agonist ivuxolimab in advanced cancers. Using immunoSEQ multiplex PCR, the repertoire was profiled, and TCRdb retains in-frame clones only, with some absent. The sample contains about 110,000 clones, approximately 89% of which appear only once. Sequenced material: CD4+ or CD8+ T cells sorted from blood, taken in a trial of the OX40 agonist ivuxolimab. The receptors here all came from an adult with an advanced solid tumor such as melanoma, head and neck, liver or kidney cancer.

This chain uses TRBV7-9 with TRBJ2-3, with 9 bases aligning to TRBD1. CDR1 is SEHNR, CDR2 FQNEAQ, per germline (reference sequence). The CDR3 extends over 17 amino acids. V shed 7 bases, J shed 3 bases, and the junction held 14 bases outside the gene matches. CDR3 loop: CASMTPRTGATTDTQYF. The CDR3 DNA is TGTGCCAGCATGACTCCTCGGACAGGGGCCACAACAGATACGCAGTATTTT.

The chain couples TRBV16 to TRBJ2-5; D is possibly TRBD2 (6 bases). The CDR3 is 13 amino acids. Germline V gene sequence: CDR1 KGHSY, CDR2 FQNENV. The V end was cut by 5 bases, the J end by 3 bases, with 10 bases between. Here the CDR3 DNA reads TGTGCCAGCAGCGGGGAGGCAAAAGAGACCCAGTACTTC. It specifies CASSGEAKETQYF.

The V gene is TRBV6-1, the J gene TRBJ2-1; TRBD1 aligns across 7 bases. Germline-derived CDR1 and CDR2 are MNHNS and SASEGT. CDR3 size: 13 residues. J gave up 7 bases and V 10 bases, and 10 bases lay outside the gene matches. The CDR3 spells CATRTGWENEQFF. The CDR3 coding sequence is TGTGCCACCAGGACAGGATGGGAAAATGAGCAGTTCTTC.

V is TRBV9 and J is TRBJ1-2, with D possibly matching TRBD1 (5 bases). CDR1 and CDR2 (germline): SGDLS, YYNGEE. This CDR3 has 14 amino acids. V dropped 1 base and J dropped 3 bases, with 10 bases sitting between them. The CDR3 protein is CASSVRQGDYGYTF. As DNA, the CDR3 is TGTGCCAGCAGCGTAAGGCAGGGTGACTATGGCTACACCTTC.

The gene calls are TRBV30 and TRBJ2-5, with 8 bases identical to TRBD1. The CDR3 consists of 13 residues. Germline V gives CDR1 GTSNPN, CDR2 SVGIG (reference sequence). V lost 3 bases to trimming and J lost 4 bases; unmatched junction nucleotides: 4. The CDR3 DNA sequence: TGTGCCTGGAGGAGGACAGGGCGAGAGACCCAGTACTTC. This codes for CAWRRTGRETQYF.

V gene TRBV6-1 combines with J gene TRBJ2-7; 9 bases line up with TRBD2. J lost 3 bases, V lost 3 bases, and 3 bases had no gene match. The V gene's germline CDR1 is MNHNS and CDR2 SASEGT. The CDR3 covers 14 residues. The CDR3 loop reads CASSETSGFYEQYF. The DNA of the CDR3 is TGTGCCAGCAGTGAGACTAGCGGCTTCTACGAGCAGTACTTC.

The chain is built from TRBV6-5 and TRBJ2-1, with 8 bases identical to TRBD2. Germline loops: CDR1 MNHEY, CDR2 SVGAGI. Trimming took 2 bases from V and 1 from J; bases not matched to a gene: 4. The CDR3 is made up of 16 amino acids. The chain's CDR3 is CASSYPSGRSYNEQFF. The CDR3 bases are TGTGCCAGCAGTTACCCAAGCGGGAGATCCTACAATGAGCAGTTCTTC.

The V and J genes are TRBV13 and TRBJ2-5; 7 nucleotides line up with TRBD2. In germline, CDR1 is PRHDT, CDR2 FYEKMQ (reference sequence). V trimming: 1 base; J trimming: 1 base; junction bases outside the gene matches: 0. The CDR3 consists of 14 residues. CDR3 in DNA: TGTGCCAGCAGCTTAGCGGGGGGCCAAGAGACCCAGTACTTC. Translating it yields CASSLAGGQETQYF.

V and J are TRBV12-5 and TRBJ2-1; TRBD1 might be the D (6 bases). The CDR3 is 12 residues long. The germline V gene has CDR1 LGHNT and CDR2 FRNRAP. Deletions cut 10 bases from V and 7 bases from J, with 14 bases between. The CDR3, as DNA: TGTGCTACCGGACAGAGGGTGAATGAGCAGTTCTTC. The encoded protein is CATGQRVNEQFF.

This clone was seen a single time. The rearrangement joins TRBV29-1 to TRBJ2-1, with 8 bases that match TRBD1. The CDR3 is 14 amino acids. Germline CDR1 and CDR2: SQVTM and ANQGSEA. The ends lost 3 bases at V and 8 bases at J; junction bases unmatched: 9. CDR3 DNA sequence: TGCAGCGTTGAGCCTGGACAGGGTTCCGATGAGCAGTTCTTC. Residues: CSVEPGQGSDEQFF.

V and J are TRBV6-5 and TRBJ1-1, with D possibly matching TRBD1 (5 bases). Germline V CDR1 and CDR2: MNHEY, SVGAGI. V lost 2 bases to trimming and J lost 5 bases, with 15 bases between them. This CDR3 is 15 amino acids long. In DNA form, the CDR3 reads TGTGCCAGCAGTTACAGGGGCGTGGGGGAGACTGAAGCTTTCTTT. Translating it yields CASSYRGVGETEAFF.

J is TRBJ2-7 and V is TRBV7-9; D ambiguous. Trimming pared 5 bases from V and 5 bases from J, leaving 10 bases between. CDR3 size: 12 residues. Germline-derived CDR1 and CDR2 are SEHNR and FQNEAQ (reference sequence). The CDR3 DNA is TGTGCCAGCAGCCCTAGTGGGGACGAGCAGTACTTC. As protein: CASSPSGDEQYF. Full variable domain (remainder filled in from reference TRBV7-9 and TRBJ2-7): DTGVSQNPRHKITKRGQNVTFRCDPISEHNRLYWYRQTLGQGPEFLTYFQNEAQLEKSRLLSDRFSAERPKGSFSTLEIQRTEQGDSAMYLCASSPSGDEQYFGPGTRLTVT.

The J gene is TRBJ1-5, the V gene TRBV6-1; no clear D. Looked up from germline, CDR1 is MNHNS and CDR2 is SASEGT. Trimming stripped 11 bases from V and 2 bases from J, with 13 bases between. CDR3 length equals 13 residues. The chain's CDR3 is CAGGLGGNQPQHF. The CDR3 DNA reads TGTGCCGGAGGACTCGGGGGCAATCAGCCCCAGCATTTT.

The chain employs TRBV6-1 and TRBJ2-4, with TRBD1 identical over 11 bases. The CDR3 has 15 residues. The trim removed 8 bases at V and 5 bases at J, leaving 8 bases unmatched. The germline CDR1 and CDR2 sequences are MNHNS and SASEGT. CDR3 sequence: CASHRDRGEENIQYF. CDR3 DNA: TGTGCCAGCCACCGGGACAGGGGGGAGGAAAACATTCAGTACTTC.

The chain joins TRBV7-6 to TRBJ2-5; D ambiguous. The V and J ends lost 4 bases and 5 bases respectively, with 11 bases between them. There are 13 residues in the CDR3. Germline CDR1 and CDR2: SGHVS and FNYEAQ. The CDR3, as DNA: TGTGCCAGCAGCTCCCCGGGTTTGGAGACCCAGTACTTC. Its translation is CASSSPGLETQYF.

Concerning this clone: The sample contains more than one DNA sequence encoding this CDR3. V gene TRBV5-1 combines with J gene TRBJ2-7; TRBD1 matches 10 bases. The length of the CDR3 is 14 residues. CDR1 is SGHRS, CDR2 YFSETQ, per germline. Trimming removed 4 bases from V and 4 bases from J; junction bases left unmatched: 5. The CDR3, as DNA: TGCGCCAGCAGCAGCCGGGACAGGGGATACGAGCAGTACTTC. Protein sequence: CASSSRDRGYEQYF.

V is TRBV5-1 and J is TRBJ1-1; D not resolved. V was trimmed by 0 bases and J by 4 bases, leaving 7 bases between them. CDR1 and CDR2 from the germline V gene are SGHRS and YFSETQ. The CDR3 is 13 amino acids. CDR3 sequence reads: CASSLGVSTEAFF. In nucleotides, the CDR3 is TGCGCCAGCAGCTTGGGGGTGAGCACTGAAGCTTTCTTT. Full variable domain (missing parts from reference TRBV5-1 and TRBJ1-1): KAGVTQTPRYLIKTRGQQVTLSCSPISGHRSVSWYQQTPGQGLQFLFEYFSETQRNKGNFPGRFSGRQFSNSRSEMNVSTLELGDSALYLCASSLGVSTEAFFGQGTRLTVV.

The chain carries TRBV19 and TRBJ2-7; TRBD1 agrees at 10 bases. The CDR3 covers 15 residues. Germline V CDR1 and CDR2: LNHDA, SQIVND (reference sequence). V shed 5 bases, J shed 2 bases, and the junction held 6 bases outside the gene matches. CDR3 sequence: CASSPGQGGAYEQYF. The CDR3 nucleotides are TGTGCCAGTAGTCCCGGACAGGGGGGGGCCTACGAGCAGTACTTC. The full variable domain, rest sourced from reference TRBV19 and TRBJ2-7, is DGGITQSPKYLFRKEGQNVTLSCEQNLNHDAMYWYRQDPGQGLRLIYYSQIVNDFQKGDIAEGYSVSREKKESFPLTVTSAQKNPTAFYLCASSPGQGGAYEQYFGPGTRLTVT.

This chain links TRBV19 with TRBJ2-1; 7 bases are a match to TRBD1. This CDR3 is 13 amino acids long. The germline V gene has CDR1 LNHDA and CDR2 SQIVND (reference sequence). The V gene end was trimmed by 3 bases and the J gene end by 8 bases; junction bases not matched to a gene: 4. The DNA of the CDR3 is TGTGCCAGTAGTATCCTTCAGGGGGATGAGCAGTTCTTC. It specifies CASSILQGDEQFF.

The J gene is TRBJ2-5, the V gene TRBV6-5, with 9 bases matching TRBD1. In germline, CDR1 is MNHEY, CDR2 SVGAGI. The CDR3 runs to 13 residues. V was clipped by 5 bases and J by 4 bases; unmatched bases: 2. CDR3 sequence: CASSTGGGETQYF. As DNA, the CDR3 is TGTGCCAGCAGTACAGGGGGCGGAGAGACCCAGTACTTC.

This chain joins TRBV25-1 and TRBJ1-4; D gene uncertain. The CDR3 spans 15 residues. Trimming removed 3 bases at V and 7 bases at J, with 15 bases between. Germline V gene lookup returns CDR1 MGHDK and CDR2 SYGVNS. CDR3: CASSDTRPPGEKLFF. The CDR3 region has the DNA TGTGCCAGCAGTGATACGCGGCCCCCTGGTGAAAAACTGTTTTTT.

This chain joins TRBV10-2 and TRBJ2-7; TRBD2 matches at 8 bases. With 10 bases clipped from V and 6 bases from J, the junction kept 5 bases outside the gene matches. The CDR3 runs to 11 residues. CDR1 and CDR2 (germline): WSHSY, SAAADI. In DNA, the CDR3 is TGCGCCATCACTACTAGCGGCGAGCAGTACTTC. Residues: CAITTSGEQYF.

The CDR3, as DNA: TGTGCCAGCAGCCTCAACGACTCCTACGAGCAGTACTTC. This sequence encodes CASSLNDSYEQYF. V and J are TRBV6-1 and TRBJ2-7; D ambiguous. The V gene lost 6 bases and the J gene lost 0 bases, with 9 bases spanning the gap. This CDR3 contains 13 residues. Germline V lookup: CDR1 MNHNS, CDR2 SASEGT.

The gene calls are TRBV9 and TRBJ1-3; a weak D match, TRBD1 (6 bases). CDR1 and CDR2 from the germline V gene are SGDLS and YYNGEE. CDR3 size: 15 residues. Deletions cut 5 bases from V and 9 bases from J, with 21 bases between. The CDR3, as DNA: TGTGCCAGCAGGGACGGGACACCTGACCGGGGCACCATATATTTT. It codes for CASRDGTPDRGTIYF. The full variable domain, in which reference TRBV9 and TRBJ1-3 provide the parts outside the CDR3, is DSGVTQTPKHLITATGQRVTLRCSPRSGDLSVYWYQQSLDQGLQFLIQYYNGEERAKGNILERFSAQQFPDLHSELNLSSLELGDSALYFCASRDGTPDRGTIYFGEGSWLTVV.

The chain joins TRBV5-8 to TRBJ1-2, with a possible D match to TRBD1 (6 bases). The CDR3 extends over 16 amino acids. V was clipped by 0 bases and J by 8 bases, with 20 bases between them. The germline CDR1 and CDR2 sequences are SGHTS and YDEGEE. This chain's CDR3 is CASSLAFEGTRGGYTF. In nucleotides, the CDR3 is TGTGCCAGCAGCTTGGCGTTCGAGGGGACACGAGGCGGCTACACCTTC.

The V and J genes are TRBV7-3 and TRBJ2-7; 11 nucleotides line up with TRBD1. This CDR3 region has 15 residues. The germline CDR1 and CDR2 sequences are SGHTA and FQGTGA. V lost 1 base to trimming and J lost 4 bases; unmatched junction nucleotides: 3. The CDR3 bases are TGTGCCAGCAGCTTAAGCGGGACAGGGGGTTACGAGCAGTACTTC. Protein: CASSLSGTGGYEQYF.

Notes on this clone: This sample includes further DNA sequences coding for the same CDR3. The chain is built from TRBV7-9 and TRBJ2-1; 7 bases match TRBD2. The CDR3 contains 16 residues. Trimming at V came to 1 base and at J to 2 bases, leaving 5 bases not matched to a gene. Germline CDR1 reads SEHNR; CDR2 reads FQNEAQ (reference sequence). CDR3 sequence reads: CASSLGLAGAYNEQFF. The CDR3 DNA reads TGTGCCAGCAGCTTAGGTCTGGCGGGAGCCTACAATGAGCAGTTCTTC.

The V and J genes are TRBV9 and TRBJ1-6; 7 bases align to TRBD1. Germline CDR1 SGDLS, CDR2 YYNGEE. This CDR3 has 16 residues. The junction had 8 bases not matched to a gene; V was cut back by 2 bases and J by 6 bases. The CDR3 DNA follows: TGTGCCAGCAGCGTTAACGCAGGGGGAAGTAATTCACCCCTCCACTTT. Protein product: CASSVNAGGSNSPLHF.

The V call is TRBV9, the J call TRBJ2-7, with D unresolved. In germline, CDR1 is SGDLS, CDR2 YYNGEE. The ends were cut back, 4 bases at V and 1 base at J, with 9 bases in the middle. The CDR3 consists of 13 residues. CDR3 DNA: TGTGCCAGCAGCATCGGGCCTTCCTACGAGCAGTACTTC. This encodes CASSIGPSYEQYF.

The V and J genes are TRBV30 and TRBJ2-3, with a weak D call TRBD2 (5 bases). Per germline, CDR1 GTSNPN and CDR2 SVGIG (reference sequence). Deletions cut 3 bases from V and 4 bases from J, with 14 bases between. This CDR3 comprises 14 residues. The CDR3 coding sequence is TGTGCCTGGAGCGGAGGTCCCGGGCCAGATACGCAGTATTTT. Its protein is CAWSGGPGPDTQYF.

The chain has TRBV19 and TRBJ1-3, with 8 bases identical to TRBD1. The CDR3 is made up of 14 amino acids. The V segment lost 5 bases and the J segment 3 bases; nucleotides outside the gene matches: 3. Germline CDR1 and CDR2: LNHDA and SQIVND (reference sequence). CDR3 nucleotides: TGTGCCAGTAGTCAGGGGGCGGATGGAAACACCATATATTTT. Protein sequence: CASSQGADGNTIYF.

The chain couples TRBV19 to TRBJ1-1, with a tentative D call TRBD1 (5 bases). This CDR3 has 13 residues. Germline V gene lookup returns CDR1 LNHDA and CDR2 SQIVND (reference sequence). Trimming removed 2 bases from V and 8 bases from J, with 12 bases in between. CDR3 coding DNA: TGTGCCAGTAGTATAAGGATCCAGGGAGAAGCTTTCTTT. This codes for CASSIRIQGEAFF. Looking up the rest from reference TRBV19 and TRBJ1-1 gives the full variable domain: DGGITQSPKYLFRKEGQNVTLSCEQNLNHDAMYWYRQDPGQGLRLIYYSQIVNDFQKGDIAEGYSVSREKKESFPLTVTSAQKNPTAFYLCASSIRIQGEAFFGQGTRLTVV.